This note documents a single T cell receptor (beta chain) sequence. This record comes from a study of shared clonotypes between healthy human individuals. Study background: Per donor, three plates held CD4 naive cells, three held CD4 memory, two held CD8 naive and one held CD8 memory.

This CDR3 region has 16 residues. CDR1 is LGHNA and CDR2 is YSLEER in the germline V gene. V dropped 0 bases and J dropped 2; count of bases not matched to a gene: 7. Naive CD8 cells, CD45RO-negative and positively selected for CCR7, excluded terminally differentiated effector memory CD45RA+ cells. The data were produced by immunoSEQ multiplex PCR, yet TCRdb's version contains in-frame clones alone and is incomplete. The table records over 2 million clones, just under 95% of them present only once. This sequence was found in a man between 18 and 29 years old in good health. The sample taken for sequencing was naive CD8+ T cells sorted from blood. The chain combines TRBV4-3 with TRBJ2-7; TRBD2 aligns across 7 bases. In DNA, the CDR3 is TGCGCCAGCAGCCAAGAATTCGAGCGGGAACCCTACGAGCAGTACTTC. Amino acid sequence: CASSQEFEREPYEQYF.